Following are 5 T cell receptor beta chains from one sample sequenced in a study of blood T cell repertoires in COVID-19. Assay used: immunoSEQ multiplex PCR; TCRdb lists only in-frame clones, some missing. The sample carries 390,000 or so clones, approximately 90% recorded once. The source material was PBMCs or T cells enriched from blood (not recorded which). The receptors were sampled from a man aged 18 to 35 who had recovered from COVID-19.

The V call is TRBV29-1, the J call TRBJ1-4; possibly TRBD1 for D (6 bases). V was cut by 0 bases and J by 5 bases, with 10 bases left in between. The germline V gene has CDR1 SQVTM and CDR2 ANQGSEA. This CDR3 has 14 residues. The CDR3 region has the DNA TGCAGCGTTGAAGATCACGGACAGAATGAAAAACTGTTTTTT. Translated, it gives CSVEDHGQNEKLFF.

The DNA for the CDR3 is TGTGCCAGCAGGACAGGGGGGGCAGATACGCAGTATTTT. It encodes CASRTGGADTQYF. The chain uses TRBV6-5 and TRBJ2-3; 9 bases line up with TRBD1. Trimming removed 6 bases from V and 4 bases from J; junction bases left unmatched: 2. The germline CDR1 and CDR2 sequences are MNHEY and SVGAGI. The CDR3 extends over 13 amino acids.

The chain couples TRBV19 to TRBJ2-2; no clear D gene. Trimming stripped 6 bases from V and 4 bases from J, with 18 bases between. The CDR3 has 16 residues. Looked up from germline, CDR1 is LNHDA and CDR2 is SQIVND (reference sequence). The CDR3 DNA reads as TGTGCCAGTAGAAAATTACAGACCTCGCCCACCGGGGAGCTGTTTTTT. Protein sequence: CASRKLQTSPTGELFF.

This clone was seen a single time. The chain recombines TRBV7-2 with TRBJ1-2, with 10 nucleotides matching TRBD1. CDR1 is SGHTA, CDR2 FQGNSA, per germline. The CDR3 runs to 16 residues. With V trimmed by 0 bases and J by 3 bases, 4 bases remained unmatched. The CDR3 protein is CASSLAGGQGYYGYTF. The CDR3 bases are TGTGCCAGCAGCTTAGCGGGGGGACAGGGGTACTATGGCTACACCTTC.

The CDR3 sequence is CASSVGPKFTDTQYF. The CDR3 coding sequence is TGTGCCAGCAGCGTAGGCCCTAAATTCACAGATACGCAGTATTTT. The chain links TRBV9 to TRBJ2-3, with D unclear. Trimming stripped 0 bases from V and 2 bases from J, with 10 bases between. This CDR3 contains 15 residues. Germline V gene sequence: CDR1 SGDLS, CDR2 YYNGEE.